This entry features one T cell receptor (beta chain) sequence. Antigen unknown. Measured with immunoSEQ multiplex PCR; TCRdb has only the in-frame clones, and not every one. Here the sample spans around 86,000 clones, 93% being singletons. The sample is drawn from a study of OX40 agonist ivuxolimab in advanced cancers. Study background: Patients took ivuxolimab, an agonistic anti-OX40 (CD134) antibody. Ivuxolimab doses were 0.01, 0.1, 0.3, 1.5, 3 or 10 mg/kg every 2 weeks. Overall study findings and caveats: Low clonal expansion, among the lowest seen, marked partial responders at 0.1-3.0 mg/kg.

The sample was CD4+ or CD8+ T cells sorted from blood, taken in a trial of the OX40 agonist ivuxolimab. This clonotype was obtained from an adult with an advanced solid tumor such as melanoma, head and neck, liver or kidney cancer.

This CDR3 is CASSSWTEKNTEAFF. The CDR3 DNA sequence: TGTGCCAGTAGTTCGTGGACAGAAAAAAACACTGAAGCTTTCTTT. The chain is built from TRBV19 and TRBJ1-1; the D gene is possibly TRBD1 (6 bases). This CDR3 spans 15 amino acids. Trimming took 5 bases from V and 2 from J, leaving 15 bases between them. Germline V gene sequence: CDR1 LNHDA, CDR2 SQIVND (reference sequence).